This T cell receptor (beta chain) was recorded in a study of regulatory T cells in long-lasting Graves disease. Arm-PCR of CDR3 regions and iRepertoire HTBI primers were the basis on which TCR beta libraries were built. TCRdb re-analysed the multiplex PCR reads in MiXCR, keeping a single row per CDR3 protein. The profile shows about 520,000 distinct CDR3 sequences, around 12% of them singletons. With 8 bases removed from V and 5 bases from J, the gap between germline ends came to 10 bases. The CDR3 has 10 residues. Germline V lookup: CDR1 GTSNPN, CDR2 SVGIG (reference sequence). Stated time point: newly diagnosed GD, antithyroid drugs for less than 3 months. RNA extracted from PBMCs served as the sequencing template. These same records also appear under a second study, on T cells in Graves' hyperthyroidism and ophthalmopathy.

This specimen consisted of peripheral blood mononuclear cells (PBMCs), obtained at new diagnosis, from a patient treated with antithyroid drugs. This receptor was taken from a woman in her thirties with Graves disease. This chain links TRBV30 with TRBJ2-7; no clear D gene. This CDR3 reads CATGRNEQYF. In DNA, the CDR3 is TGTGCCACGGGCAGAAACGAGCAGTACTTC.